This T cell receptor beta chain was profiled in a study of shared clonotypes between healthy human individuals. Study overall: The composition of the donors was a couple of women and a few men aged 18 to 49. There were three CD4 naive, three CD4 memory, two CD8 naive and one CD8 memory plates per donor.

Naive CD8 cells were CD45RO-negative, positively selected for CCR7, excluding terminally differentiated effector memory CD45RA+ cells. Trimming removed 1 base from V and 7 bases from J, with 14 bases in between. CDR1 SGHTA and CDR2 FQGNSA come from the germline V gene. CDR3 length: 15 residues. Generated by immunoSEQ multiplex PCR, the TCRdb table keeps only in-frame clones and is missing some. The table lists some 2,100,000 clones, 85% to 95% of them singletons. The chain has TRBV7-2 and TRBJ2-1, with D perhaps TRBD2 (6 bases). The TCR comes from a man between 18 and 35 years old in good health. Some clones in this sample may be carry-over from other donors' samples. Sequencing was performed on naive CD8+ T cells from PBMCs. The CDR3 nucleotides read TGTGCCAGCAGCTTAGTCGCGGGGTGGGTGAATGAGCAGTTCTTC. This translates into CASSLVAGWVNEQFF.